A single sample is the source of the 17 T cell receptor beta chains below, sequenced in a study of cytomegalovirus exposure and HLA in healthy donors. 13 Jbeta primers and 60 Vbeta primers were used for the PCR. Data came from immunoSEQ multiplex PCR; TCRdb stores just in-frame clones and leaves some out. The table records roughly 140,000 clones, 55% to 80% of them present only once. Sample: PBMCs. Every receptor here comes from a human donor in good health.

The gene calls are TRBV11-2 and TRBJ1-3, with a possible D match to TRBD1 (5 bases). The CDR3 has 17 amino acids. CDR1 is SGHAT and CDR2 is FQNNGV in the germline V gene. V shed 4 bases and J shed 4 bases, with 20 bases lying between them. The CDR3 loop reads CASSSLRGVRRGNTIYF. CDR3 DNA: TGTGCCAGCAGCTCCCTGCGGGGGGTTCGTAGAGGAAACACCATATATTTT.

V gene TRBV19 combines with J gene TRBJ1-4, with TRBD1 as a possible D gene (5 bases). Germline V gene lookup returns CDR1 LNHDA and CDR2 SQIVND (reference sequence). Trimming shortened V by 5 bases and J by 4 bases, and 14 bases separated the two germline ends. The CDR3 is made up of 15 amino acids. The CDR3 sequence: CASSVQWGVNEKLFF. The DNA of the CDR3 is TGTGCCAGTAGTGTCCAGTGGGGGGTTAATGAAAAACTGTTTTTT. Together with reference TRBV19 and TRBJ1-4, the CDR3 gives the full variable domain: DGGITQSPKYLFRKEGQNVTLSCEQNLNHDAMYWYRQDPGQGLRLIYYSQIVNDFQKGDIAEGYSVSREKKESFPLTVTSAQKNPTAFYLCASSVQWGVNEKLFFGSGTQLSVL.

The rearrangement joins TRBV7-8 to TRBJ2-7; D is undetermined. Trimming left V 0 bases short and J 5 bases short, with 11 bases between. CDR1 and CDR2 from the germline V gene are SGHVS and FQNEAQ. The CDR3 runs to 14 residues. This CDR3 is CASSLAVGPHEQYF. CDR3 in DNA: TGTGCCAGCAGCTTAGCGGTGGGCCCCCACGAGCAGTACTTC.

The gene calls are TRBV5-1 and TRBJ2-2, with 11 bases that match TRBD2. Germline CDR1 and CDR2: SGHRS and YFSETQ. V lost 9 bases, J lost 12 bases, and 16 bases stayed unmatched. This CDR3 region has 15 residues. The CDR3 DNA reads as TGCGCCAACAGTCTCGGACTAGCGGGCCCTGGGCAGCTGTTTTTT. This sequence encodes CANSLGLAGPGQLFF.

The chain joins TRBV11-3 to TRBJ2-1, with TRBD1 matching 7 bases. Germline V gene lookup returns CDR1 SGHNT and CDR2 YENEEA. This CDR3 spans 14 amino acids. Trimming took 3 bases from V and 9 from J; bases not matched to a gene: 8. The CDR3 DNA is TGTGCCAGCAGCTTTTCAGGGGGTTCGGGTGAGCAGTTCTTC. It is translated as CASSFSGGSGEQFF.

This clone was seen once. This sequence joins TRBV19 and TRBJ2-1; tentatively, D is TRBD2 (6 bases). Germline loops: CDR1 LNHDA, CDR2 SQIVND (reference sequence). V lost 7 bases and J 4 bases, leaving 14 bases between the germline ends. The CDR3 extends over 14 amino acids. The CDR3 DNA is TGTGCCAGTACCCCATCGGGAGTGTACAATGAGCAGTTCTTC. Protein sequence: CASTPSGVYNEQFF.

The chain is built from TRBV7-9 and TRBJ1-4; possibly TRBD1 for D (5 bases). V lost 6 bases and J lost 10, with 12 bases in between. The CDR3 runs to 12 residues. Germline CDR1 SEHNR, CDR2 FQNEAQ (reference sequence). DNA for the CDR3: TGTGCCAGCAGGACAGTTTCGGGAAAACTGTTTTTT. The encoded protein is CASRTVSGKLFF.

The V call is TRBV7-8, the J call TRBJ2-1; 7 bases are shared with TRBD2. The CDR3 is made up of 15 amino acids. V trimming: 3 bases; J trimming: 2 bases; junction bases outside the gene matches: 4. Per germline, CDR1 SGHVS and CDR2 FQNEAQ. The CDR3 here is CASSLWGGTYNEQFF. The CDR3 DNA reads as TGTGCCAGCAGCTTGTGGGGGGGAACCTACAATGAGCAGTTCTTC.

CDR3 bases: TGTGCCAGCAGCGCTACGGGGTCAGATACGCAGTATTTT. It encodes CASSATGSDTQYF. This chain connects TRBV5-4 to TRBJ2-3, with D tentatively TRBD2 (5 bases). Germline values: CDR1 SGHNT, CDR2 YYREEE (reference sequence). This CDR3 has 13 amino acids. The ends were cut back, 4 bases at V and 4 bases at J, with 10 bases in the middle.

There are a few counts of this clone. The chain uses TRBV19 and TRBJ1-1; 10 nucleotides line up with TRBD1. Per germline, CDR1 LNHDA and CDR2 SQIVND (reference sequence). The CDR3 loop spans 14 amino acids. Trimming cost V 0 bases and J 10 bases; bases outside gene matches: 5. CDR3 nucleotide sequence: TGTGCCAGTAGTATAGACCGGGACAGGGGATCAGCTTTCTTT. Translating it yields CASSIDRDRGSAFF.

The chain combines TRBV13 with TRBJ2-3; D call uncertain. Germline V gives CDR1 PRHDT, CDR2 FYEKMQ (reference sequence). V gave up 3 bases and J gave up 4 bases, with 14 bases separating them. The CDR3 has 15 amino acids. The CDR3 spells CASSFPSMSPDTQYF. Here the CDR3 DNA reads TGTGCCAGCAGCTTTCCTAGTATGTCCCCAGATACGCAGTATTTT.

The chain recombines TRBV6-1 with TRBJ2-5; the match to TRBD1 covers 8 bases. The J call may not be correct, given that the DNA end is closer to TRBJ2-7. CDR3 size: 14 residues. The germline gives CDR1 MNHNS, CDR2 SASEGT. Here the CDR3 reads CASSEDRASYEQYF. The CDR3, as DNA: TGTGCCAGCAGCGAGGACAGGGCCTCCTACGAGCAGTACTTC.

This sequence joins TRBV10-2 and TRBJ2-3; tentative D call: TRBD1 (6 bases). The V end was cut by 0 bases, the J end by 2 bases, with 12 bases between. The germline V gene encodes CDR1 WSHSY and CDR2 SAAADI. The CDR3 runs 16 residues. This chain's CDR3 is CASSESILGATDTQYF. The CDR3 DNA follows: TGCGCCAGCAGTGAGTCGATTTTGGGGGCCACAGATACGCAGTATTTT.

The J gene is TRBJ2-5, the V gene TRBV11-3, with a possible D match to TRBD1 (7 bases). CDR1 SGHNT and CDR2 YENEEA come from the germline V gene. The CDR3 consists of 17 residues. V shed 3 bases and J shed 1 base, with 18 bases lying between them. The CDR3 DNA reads TGTGCCAGCAGCTTGCGGGGCGGCAGGGGGGCCCAAGAGACCCAGTACTTC. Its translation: CASSLRGGRGAQETQYF.

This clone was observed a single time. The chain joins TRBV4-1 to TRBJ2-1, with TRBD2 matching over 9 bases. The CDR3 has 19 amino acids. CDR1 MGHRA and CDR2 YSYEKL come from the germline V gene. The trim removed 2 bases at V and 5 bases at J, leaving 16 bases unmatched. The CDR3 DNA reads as TGCGCCAGCAGCCAAATGCACGGGGGGTTAGCGGGAGCAAACAATGAGCAGTTCTTC. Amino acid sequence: CASSQMHGGLAGANNEQFF.

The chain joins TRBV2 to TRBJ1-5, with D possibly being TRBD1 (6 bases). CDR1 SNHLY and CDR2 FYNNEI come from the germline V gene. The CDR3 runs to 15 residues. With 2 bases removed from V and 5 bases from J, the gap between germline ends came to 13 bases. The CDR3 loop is CASSERTGGHQPQHF. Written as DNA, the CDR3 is TGTGCCAGCAGTGAAAGGACTGGGGGCCATCAGCCCCAGCATTTT.

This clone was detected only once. The CDR3 sequence is CASSQEGHGNQPQHF. CDR3 nucleotide sequence: TGCGCCAGCAGCCAAGAGGGGCATGGCAATCAGCCCCAGCATTTT. The rearrangement links TRBV4-1 to TRBJ1-5; maybe TRBD1 (5 bases). V lost 0 bases and J 2 bases, leaving 8 bases between the germline ends. CDR3 size: 15 residues. Germline V lookup: CDR1 MGHRA, CDR2 YSYEKL.